A single sample is the source of the 16 T cell receptor beta chains below, sequenced in a study of shared clonotypes between healthy human individuals. Sequencing was performed with immunoSEQ multiplex PCR; in TCRdb, only in-frame clones are kept and a portion is missing. This table holds approximately 470,000 clones, 81% found once. Sequences were obtained from PBMCs. Every receptor here comes from a woman between 40 and 50 years old in good health. Some clones in this sample may be carry-over from other donors' samples.

The chain joins TRBV5-1 to TRBJ2-5; TRBD2 matches at 10 bases. The V gene's germline CDR1 is SGHRS and CDR2 YFSETQ. The CDR3 consists of 17 residues. V trimming: 4 bases; J trimming: 0 bases; junction bases outside the gene matches: 9. CDR3 loop: CASSPGPSGGYQETQYF. The CDR3 region has the DNA TGCGCCAGCAGCCCCGGCCCTAGCGGGGGTTACCAAGAGACCCAGTACTTC.

Of note for this clone: A far bigger clonotype differs at one base, so this is likely a read error. J is TRBJ1-2 and V is TRBV30; 9 bases fit TRBD1. Germline V gene sequence: CDR1 GTSNPN, CDR2 SVGIG (reference sequence). CDR3 length equals 14 residues. The CDR3 reads CAWRWTGAGYGYAF. Here the CDR3 DNA reads TGTGCCTGGAGGTGGACAGGGGCGGGCTATGGCTACGCCTTC.

DNA for the CDR3: TGTGCCAGCAGCTTTCGAGATGGCTACACCTTC. It translates to CASSFRDGYTF. The J gene is TRBJ1-2, the V gene TRBV5-6; D is undetermined. Germline CDR1 reads SGHDT; CDR2 reads YYEEEE. V gave up 2 bases and J gave up 6 bases, with 5 bases separating them. This CDR3 contains 11 residues.

The chain combines TRBV27 with TRBJ1-2; 7 nucleotides line up with TRBD1. V trimming: 4 bases; J trimming: 4 bases; junction bases outside the gene matches: 3. Germline lookup yields CDR1 MNHEY and CDR2 SMNVEV (reference sequence). The CDR3 is made up of 13 amino acids. The CDR3 sequence is CASSWDRSYGYTF. CDR3 sequence (DNA): TGTGCCAGCAGTTGGGACAGATCCTATGGCTACACCTTC.

J is TRBJ2-7 and V is TRBV23-1; 12 nucleotides line up with TRBD2. Being an ORF, TRBV23-1 has a function that is uncertain. CDR3 length equals 16 residues. V lost 7 bases and J lost 3; bases outside the gene matches: 10. The CDR3 DNA reads as TGCGCCAGCAAAAATAGGACTAGCGGGACCTACTACGAGCAGTACTTC. Its translation: CASKNRTSGTYYEQYF.

This chain joins TRBV19 and TRBJ1-2; D is undetermined. The germline V gene has CDR1 LNHDA and CDR2 SQIVND (reference sequence). The CDR3 contains 14 residues. The V and J ends lost 0 bases and 3 bases respectively, with 8 bases between them. CDR3 protein: CASSIDSDDYGYTF. The CDR3 DNA reads as TGTGCCAGTAGTATAGATTCGGACGACTATGGCTACACCTTC. Filled out from reference TRBV19 and TRBJ1-2, the complete variable domain reads DGGITQSPKYLFRKEGQNVTLSCEQNLNHDAMYWYRQDPGQGLRLIYYSQIVNDFQKGDIAEGYSVSREKKESFPLTVTSAQKNPTAFYLCASSIDSDDYGYTFGSGTRLTVV.

The chain joins TRBV6-1 to TRBJ1-1; tentatively, D is TRBD1 (5 bases). Germline CDR1 reads MNHNS; CDR2 reads SASEGT. The CDR3 sequence is 12 residues long. The V and J ends lost 4 bases and 8 bases respectively, with 11 bases between them. CDR3 in amino acids: CASSGGGGEAFF. The CDR3 DNA sequence: TGTGCCAGCAGTGGGGGGGGTGGCGAAGCTTTCTTT.

The chain carries TRBV5-1 and TRBJ2-7, with TRBD2 matching 14 bases. The ends lost 4 bases at V and 5 bases at J; junction bases unmatched: 8. Germline V lookup: CDR1 SGHRS, CDR2 YFSETQ. The CDR3 covers 16 residues. CDR3 sequence reads: CASSLTSGRADDEQYF. CDR3 coding DNA: TGCGCCAGCAGCCTGACTAGCGGGAGGGCCGACGACGAGCAGTACTTC.

The rearrangement links TRBV7-9 to TRBJ1-1, with D tentatively TRBD1 (5 bases). V lost 5 bases to trimming and J lost 3 bases, with 16 bases between them. The V gene's germline CDR1 is SEHNR and CDR2 FQNEAQ (reference sequence). The CDR3 consists of 15 residues. CDR3 sequence (DNA): TGTGCCAGCAGCCCGCCGTGGGGGGGAGACACTGAAGCTTTCTTT. Its protein is CASSPPWGGDTEAFF.

This sequence joins TRBV20-1 and TRBJ2-1, with 7 bases that match TRBD2. The CDR3 spans 11 residues. The germline CDR1 and CDR2 sequences are DFQATT and SNEGSKA (reference sequence). The trim removed 3 bases at V and 7 bases at J, leaving 0 bases unmatched. DNA for the CDR3: TGCAGTGCTAGGGGGGGGAATGAGCAGTTCTTC. Encoded protein: CSARGGNEQFF.

Only one count was recorded for this clone. Other DNA sequences in this specimen translate into the identical CDR3. J is TRBJ2-3 and V is TRBV7-9; D gene uncertain. The V and J ends lost 1 base and 5 bases respectively, with 4 bases between them. Germline V gene sequence: CDR1 SEHNR, CDR2 FQNEAQ (reference sequence). The CDR3 length is 12 residues. Here the CDR3 DNA reads TGTGCCAGCAGCTTAGTAGGAGATACGCAGTATTTT. Protein: CASSLVGDTQYF.

The rearrangement joins TRBV28 to TRBJ1-3; perhaps TRBD1 as D (6 bases). This CDR3 spans 15 amino acids. The ends were cut back, 5 bases at V and 4 bases at J, with 15 bases in the middle. The germline gives CDR1 MDHEN, CDR2 SYDVKM. CDR3 region: CASSPGWGGGNTIYF. Written as DNA, the CDR3 is TGTGCCAGCAGTCCTGGGTGGGGGGGCGGAAACACCATATATTTT.

The chain couples TRBV28 to TRBJ1-2; D remains ambiguous. V was clipped by 2 bases and J by 6 bases, with 16 bases between them. Per the germline V gene, CDR1 is MDHEN and CDR2 is SYDVKM. The CDR3 is made up of 15 amino acids. CDR3 region: CASSLRAPSSHGYTF. For the CDR3, the DNA is TGTGCCAGCAGTTTAAGGGCACCCTCCAGCCATGGCTACACCTTC.

The gene calls are TRBV5-1 and TRBJ2-7, with 10 bases fitting TRBD1. The CDR3 extends over 13 amino acids. CDR1 SGHRS and CDR2 YFSETQ come from the germline V gene. J was trimmed by 6 bases and V by 4 bases; bases with no gene match: 4. The CDR3 bases are TGCGCCAGCAGCCCGGGACAGGGGCCCGAGCAGTACTTC. Its translation is CASSPGQGPEQYF.

The chain combines TRBV2 with TRBJ1-2; D not resolved. The germline V and J ends were trimmed by 2 bases and 5 bases, with 6 bases remaining between them. This CDR3 has 12 residues. CDR1 and CDR2 from the germline V gene are SNHLY and FYNNEI. The CDR3 sequence: CASSETQYGYTF. The DNA for the CDR3 is TGTGCCAGCAGTGAAACCCAATATGGCTACACCTTC.

The rearrangement links TRBV10-3 to TRBJ2-7, with a possible D match to TRBD1 (5 bases). Per germline, CDR1 ENHRY and CDR2 SYGVKD. CDR3 length: 13 amino acids. V shed 7 bases and J shed 3 bases, with 13 bases lying between them. The CDR3 loop is CAIKDSTIYEQYF. The CDR3 region has the DNA TGTGCCATCAAAGACAGCACGATCTACGAGCAGTACTTC.